This T cell receptor beta chain comes out of a study of early T cells in non-severe SARS-CoV-2 infection. Study as a whole: Sequenced bulk RNA came from whole blood that was unsorted, and chains were unpaired.

This clonotype was seen only a few times. Individual cDNA molecules received unique molecular identifiers. TCRdb recomputed calls from the 5' RACE reads with MiXCR, one row per CDR3 protein. The sample shows approximately 60,000 distinct CDR3 sequences, about 10% of them seen only once. Trimming pared 6 bases from V and 8 bases from J, leaving 11 bases between. Germline V gene lookup returns CDR1 DFQATT and CDR2 SNEGSKA (reference sequence). The CDR3 is 12 amino acids. This receptor was identified in an adult who was a healthcare worker with PCR-confirmed SARS-CoV-2 infection or an uninfected control (not recorded which). The V gene is TRBV20-1, the J gene TRBJ1-6; D is unresolved. This sample comprised whole blood, obtained at baseline. CDR3: CSASTWDSPLHF. The DNA of the CDR3 is TGCAGTGCAAGTACGTGGGATTCACCCCTCCACTTT.